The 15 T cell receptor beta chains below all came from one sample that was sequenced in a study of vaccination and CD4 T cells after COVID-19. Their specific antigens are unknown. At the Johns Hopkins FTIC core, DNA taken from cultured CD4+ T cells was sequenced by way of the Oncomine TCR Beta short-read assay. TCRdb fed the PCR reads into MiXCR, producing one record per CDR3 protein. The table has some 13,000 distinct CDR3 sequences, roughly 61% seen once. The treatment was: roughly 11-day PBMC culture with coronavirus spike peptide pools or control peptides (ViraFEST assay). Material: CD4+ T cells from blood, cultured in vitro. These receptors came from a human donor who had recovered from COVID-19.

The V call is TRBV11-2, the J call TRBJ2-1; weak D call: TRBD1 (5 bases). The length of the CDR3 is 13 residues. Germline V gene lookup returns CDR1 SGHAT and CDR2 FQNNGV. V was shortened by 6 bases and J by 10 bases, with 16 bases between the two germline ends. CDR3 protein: CASSRSGPGEQFF. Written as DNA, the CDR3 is TGTGCCAGCAGTCGCTCGGGCCCAGGGGAGCAGTTCTTC.

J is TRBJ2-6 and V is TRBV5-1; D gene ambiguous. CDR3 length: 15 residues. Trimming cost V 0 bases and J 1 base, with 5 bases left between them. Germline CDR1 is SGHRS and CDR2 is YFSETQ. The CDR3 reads CASSLVGSGANVLTF. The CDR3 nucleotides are TGCGCCAGCAGCTTGGTTGGGTCTGGGGCCAACGTCCTGACTTTC.

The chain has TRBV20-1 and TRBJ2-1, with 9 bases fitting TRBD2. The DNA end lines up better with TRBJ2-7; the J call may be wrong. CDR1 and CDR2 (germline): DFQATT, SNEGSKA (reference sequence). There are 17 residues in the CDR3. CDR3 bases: TGCAGTGCTAGAGCCCAAAGACTAGCGGTTTATGGCGAGGAGCAGTACTTC. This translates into CSARAQRLAVYGEEQYF.

CDR3 loop: CASNTGDGYTF. The CDR3 DNA follows: TGCGCCAGCAACACAGGGGACGGCTACACCTTC. The V call is TRBV23-1, the J call TRBJ1-2, with 7 bases lining up with TRBD1. TRBV23-1 is an ORF, with its function uncertain. This CDR3 contains 11 residues. V lost 7 bases, J lost 8 bases, and 4 bases stayed unmatched.

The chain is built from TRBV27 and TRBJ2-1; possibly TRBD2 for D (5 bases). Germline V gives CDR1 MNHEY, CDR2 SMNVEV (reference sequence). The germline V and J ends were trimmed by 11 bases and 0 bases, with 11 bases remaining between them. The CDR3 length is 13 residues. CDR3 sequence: CASHRGSYNEQFF. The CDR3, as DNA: TGTGCCTCCCATCGGGGCTCCTACAATGAGCAGTTCTTC.

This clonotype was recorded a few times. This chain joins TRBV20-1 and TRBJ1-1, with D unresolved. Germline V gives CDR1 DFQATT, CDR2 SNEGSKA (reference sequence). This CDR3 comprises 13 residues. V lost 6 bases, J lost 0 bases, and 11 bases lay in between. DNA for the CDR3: TGCAGTGCCGTTGAGGATATGAACACTGAAGCTTTCTTT. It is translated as CSAVEDMNTEAFF.

The CDR3 is CAWRRPGTDTQYF. CDR3 DNA sequence: TGTGCCTGGAGAAGGCCTGGAACAGATACGCAGTATTTT. The chain links TRBV30 to TRBJ2-3, with no clear D. V was cut by 3 bases and J by 3 bases, with 10 bases left in between. The CDR3 runs to 13 residues. The germline gives CDR1 GTSNPN, CDR2 SVGIG (reference sequence).

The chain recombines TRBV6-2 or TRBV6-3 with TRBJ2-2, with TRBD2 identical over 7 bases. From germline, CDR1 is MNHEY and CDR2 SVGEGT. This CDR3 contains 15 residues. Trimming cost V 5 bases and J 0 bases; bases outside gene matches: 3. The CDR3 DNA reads TGTGCCAGCAGTCGACTAGCCGCGAACACCGGGGAGCTGTTTTTT. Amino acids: CASSRLAANTGELFF.

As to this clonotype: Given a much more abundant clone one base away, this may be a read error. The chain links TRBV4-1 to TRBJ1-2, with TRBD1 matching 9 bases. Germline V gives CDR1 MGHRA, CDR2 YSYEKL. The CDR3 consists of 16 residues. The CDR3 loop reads CASSHVPGQGFFGHTF. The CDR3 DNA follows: TGCGCCAGCAGCCATGTACCGGGACAGGGATTTTTTGGCCACACCTTC.

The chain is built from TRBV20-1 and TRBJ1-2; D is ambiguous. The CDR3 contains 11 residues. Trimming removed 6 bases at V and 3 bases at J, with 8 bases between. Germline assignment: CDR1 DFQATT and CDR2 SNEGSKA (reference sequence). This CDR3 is CSAPLHYGYTF. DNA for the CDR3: TGCAGTGCCCCCCTGCACTATGGCTACACCTTC.

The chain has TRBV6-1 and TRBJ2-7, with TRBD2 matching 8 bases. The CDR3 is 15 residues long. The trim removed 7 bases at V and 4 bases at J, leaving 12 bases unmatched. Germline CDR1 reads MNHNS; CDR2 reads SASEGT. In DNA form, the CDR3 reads TGTGCCAGCACCGCCGGGGGGGGCGCTAGTTACGAGCAGTACTTC. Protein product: CASTAGGGASYEQYF.

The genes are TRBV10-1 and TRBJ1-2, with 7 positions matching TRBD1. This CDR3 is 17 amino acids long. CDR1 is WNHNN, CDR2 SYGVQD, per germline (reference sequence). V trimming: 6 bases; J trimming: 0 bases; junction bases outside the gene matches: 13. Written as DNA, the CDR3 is TGCGCCAGCAGGCCCGACTGGGACAGACTTACTAACTATGGCTACACCTTC. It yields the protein CASRPDWDRLTNYGYTF.

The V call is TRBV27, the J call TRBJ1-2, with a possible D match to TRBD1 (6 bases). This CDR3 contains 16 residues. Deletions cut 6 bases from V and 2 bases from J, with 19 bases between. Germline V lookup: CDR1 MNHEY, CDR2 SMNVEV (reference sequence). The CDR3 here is CASRRGGSQLNYGYTF. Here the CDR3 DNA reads TGTGCCAGCAGACGGGGGGGCAGTCAACTAAACTATGGCTACACCTTC.

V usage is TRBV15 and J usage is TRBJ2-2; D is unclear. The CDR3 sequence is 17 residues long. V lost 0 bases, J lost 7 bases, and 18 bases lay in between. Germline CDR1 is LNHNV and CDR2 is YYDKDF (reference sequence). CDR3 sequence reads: CATSRDLFSGYGGELFF. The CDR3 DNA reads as TGTGCCACCAGCAGAGATCTTTTTAGTGGGTATGGCGGGGAGCTGTTTTTT.

CDR3 region: CSASSVTSGRDVSTDTQYF. The DNA of the CDR3 is TGCAGTGCTAGTTCAGTGACTAGCGGGAGGGATGTGAGCACAGATACGCAGTATTTT. The V and J genes are TRBV20-1 and TRBJ2-3, with 14 bases fitting TRBD2. Germline trimming cut 3 bases from V and 0 bases from J; bases unmatched to any gene: 11. This CDR3 has 19 amino acids. Germline CDR1 and CDR2: DFQATT and SNEGSKA (reference sequence).